These 21 T cell receptor beta chains originate from one sample sequenced in a study of blood T cell repertoires in COVID-19 (TCRdb year 2020). Libraries were prepared through the immunoSEQ multiplex PCR assay. In its TCRdb copy, this immuneACCESS table keeps in-frame sequences only and misses some clones. Where compared with another copy, unresolved V genes explain less than half of these, and the others have no known cause. The table for this sample lists 200,000 to 250,000 clones; over 60% of them were counted only once. The ten largest clonotypes hold more than 7% of the sample. Source material: peripheral blood. The origin of the receptors is a woman aged 70-85 years with acute or convalescent COVID-19.

This clone came up a few times. V and J are TRBV29-1 and TRBJ2-7, with 10 positions matching TRBD1. V lost 4 bases and J lost 5; bases outside the gene matches: 11. Germline V gene data show CDR1 as SQVTM and CDR2 as ANQGSEA. The CDR3 runs 15 residues. In DNA, the CDR3 is TGCAGCGTTGCGCTCCTAGGGACAGGGGACGACGAGCAGTACTTC. Translated: CSVALLGTGDDEQYF.

The rearrangement links TRBV5-5 to TRBJ2-1; the match to TRBD2 covers 11 bases. This CDR3 is built from 14 residues. V shed 3 bases and J 14 bases; nucleotides not matched to a gene: 10. In germline, CDR1 is SGHKS, CDR2 YYEKEE (reference sequence). The CDR3 region is CASSWGTSGMKEFF. For the CDR3, the DNA is TGTGCCAGCAGCTGGGGGACTAGCGGTATGAAGGAGTTCTTC. The variable domain in full, completed from reference TRBV5-5 and TRBJ2-1, reads DAGVTQSPTHLIKTRGQQVTLRCSPISGHKSVSWYQQVLGQGPQFIFQYYEKEERGRGNFPDRFSARQFPNYSSELNVNALLLGDSALYLCASSWGTSGMKEFFGPGTRLTVL.

The chain combines TRBV4-1 with TRBJ2-7; possibly TRBD1 for D (5 bases). The V gene's germline CDR1 is MGHRA and CDR2 YSYEKL. This CDR3 region has 15 residues. Trimming pared 4 bases from V and 3 bases from J, leaving 16 bases between. The CDR3 loop is CASSPAQGVIYEQYF. The CDR3 DNA sequence: TGCGCCAGCAGCCCCGCTCAGGGCGTCATCTACGAGCAGTACTTC.

The chain joins TRBV24-1 to TRBJ2-5; D perhaps matches TRBD1 (6 bases). Germline V gene sequence: CDR1 KGHDR, CDR2 SFDVKD. V was shortened by 1 base and J by 5 bases, with 13 bases between the two germline ends. The CDR3 extends over 15 amino acids. For the CDR3, the DNA is TGTGCCACCAGTGATTTCCAGGGGCGGTGGGAGACCCAGTACTTC. This encodes CATSDFQGRWETQYF.

The chain employs TRBV7-2 and TRBJ2-2; the D gene is possibly TRBD1 (5 bases). CDR1 is SGHTA and CDR2 is FQGNSA in the germline V gene. The V end was cut by 1 base, the J end by 5 bases, with 8 bases between. The CDR3 is 14 amino acids. CDR3 sequence reads: CASSLDQGTGELFF. CDR3 sequence (DNA): TGTGCCAGCAGCTTAGATCAGGGAACCGGGGAGCTGTTTTTT.

The CDR3 DNA follows: TGCGCCAGCAGCCCCACCTTGCGGGAGCAAACCATATATTTT. The encoded protein is CASSPTLREQTIYF. The rearrangement links TRBV4-1 to TRBJ1-3; D gene uncertain. Germline V gene lookup returns CDR1 MGHRA and CDR2 YSYEKL. This CDR3 region has 14 residues. Trimming shortened V by 4 bases and J by 10 bases, and 17 bases separated the two germline ends.

Remarks on this clone: At the DNA level, this CDR3 is encoded by other sequences in the same sample as well. CDR3 bases: TGTGCCAGCAGCCCTCGGGGACAGGGACATGGCTACACCTTC. The encoded protein is CASSPRGQGHGYTF. The V and J genes are TRBV3-1 (or the pseudogene TRBV3-2) and TRBJ1-2, with TRBD1 matching over 9 bases. This CDR3 spans 14 amino acids. Germline V lookup: CDR1 LGHDT, CDR2 YNNKEL (reference sequence). Trimming cost V 4 bases and J 6 bases; bases outside gene matches: 6.

The chain has TRBV2 and TRBJ1-6, with a tentative D call TRBD1 (6 bases). The CDR3 sequence is 15 residues long. The germline gives CDR1 SNHLY, CDR2 FYNNEI. V lost 5 bases and J lost 7, with 15 bases in between. DNA for the CDR3: TGTGCCAGCAGTATACAGGGTGGATACAATTCACCCCTCCACTTT. Translating it yields CASSIQGGYNSPLHF.

This chain uses TRBV11-2 with TRBJ2-2, with D possibly being TRBD2 (5 bases). This CDR3 spans 14 amino acids. Trimming removed 6 bases at V and 3 bases at J, with 11 bases between. Germline lookup yields CDR1 SGHAT and CDR2 FQNNGV. The CDR3 is CASRPLGDTGELFF. DNA of the CDR3: TGTGCCAGCAGACCGCTCGGGGACACCGGGGAGCTGTTTTTT.

The V call is TRBV7-6, the J call TRBJ2-1; TRBD2 aligns across 12 bases. CDR1 is SGHVS, CDR2 FNYEAQ, per germline. The CDR3 is made up of 15 amino acids. Trimming at V came to 4 bases and at J to 9 bases, leaving 7 bases not matched to a gene. For the CDR3, the DNA is TGTGCCAGCAGCTCCCTAGCGGGGGGGCAGGGTGAGCAGTTCTTC. As protein: CASSSLAGGQGEQFF.

The genes are TRBV5-5 and TRBJ2-2, with TRBD2 as a possible D gene (5 bases). Trimming took 1 base from V and 6 from J, leaving 13 bases between them. The CDR3 length is 15 residues. Per the germline V gene, CDR1 is SGHKS and CDR2 is YYEKEE (reference sequence). The CDR3 DNA follows: TGTGCCAGCAGCTTGTCTGCGGGCCCACCCGGGGAGCTGTTTTTT. Translation: CASSLSAGPPGELFF.

The chain recombines TRBV2 with TRBJ1-1; D is ambiguous. The CDR3 runs to 14 residues. CDR1 SNHLY and CDR2 FYNNEI come from the germline V gene. The V end lost 4 bases, the J end lost 4 bases, and 13 bases lay between the germline ends. The CDR3: CASSGEGKGTEAFF. The CDR3 nucleotides are TGTGCCAGCAGTGGAGAGGGCAAAGGCACTGAAGCTTTCTTT.

The chain carries TRBV7-2 and TRBJ2-7; 8 bases map to TRBD2. The trim removed 4 bases at V and 7 bases at J, leaving 12 bases unmatched. Germline V lookup: CDR1 SGHTA, CDR2 FQGNSA. The CDR3 consists of 15 residues. Here the CDR3 DNA reads TGTGCCAGCAGCTCCGCGCGGGGGGCCGCGGGGGAGCAGTACTTC. Residues: CASSSARGAAGEQYF.

In its sample, this clone was seen once. The chain recombines TRBV5-1 with TRBJ2-7, with TRBD1 matching over 8 bases. This CDR3 contains 14 residues. CDR1 and CDR2 (germline): SGHRS, YFSETQ. Germline trimming cut 4 bases from V and 5 bases from J; bases unmatched to any gene: 8. The CDR3 nucleotides read TGCGCCAGCAGCACACGACAGGGGAATAACGAGCAGTACTTC. Translating it yields CASSTRQGNNEQYF.

The V call is TRBV18, the J call TRBJ1-5, with TRBD1 identical over 9 bases. The CDR3 is 18 amino acids. The junction had 14 bases not matched to a gene; V was cut back by 3 bases and J by 5 bases. Germline CDR1 and CDR2: KGHSH and LQKENI. In DNA form, the CDR3 reads TGTGCCAGCTCACCCCTCCGTCTGCGGGACAGGGATTATCAGCCCCAGCATTTT. Protein sequence: CASSPLRLRDRDYQPQHF.

This sequence joins TRBV5-4 and TRBJ2-1; the D gene is possibly TRBD1 (6 bases). Per germline, CDR1 SGHNT and CDR2 YYREEE (reference sequence). The CDR3 length is 12 residues. V lost 1 base and J 10 bases, leaving 9 bases between the germline ends. CDR3 in amino acids: CASSLTGTEQFF. The CDR3 bases are TGTGCCAGCAGCTTGACAGGGACAGAGCAGTTCTTC.

CDR3 sequence: CASSLAIFGTSDQFF. DNA of the CDR3: TGTGCCAGCAGCTTAGCAATCTTCGGGACTTCGGATCAGTTCTTC. The V call is TRBV7-2, the J call TRBJ2-1; maybe TRBD2 (6 bases). V was pared by 0 bases and J by 13 bases, with 19 bases between. Germline V lookup: CDR1 SGHTA, CDR2 FQGNSA. The CDR3 runs to 15 residues. Full variable domain (outside the CDR3, taken from reference TRBV7-2 and TRBJ2-1): GAGVSQSPSNKVTEKGKDVELRCDPISGHTALYWYRQSLGQGLEFLIYFQGNSAPDKSGLPSDRFSAERTGGSVSTLTIQRTQQEDSAVYLCASSLAIFGTSDQFFGPGTRLTVL.

This sequence joins TRBV18 and TRBJ2-1; D call uncertain. The V and J ends lost 2 bases and 3 bases respectively, with 11 bases between them. Germline CDR1 KGHSH, CDR2 LQKENI. This CDR3 has 15 amino acids. The CDR3 DNA reads as TGTGCCAGCTCACCATATGTGGGCTACTACAATGAGCAGTTCTTC. Translating it yields CASSPYVGYYNEQFF.

The rearrangement joins TRBV24-1 to TRBJ2-7; 8 bases line up with TRBD1. With 4 bases clipped from V and 6 bases from J, the junction kept 10 bases outside the gene matches. From germline, CDR1 is KGHDR and CDR2 SFDVKD. The CDR3 consists of 15 residues. This chain's CDR3 is CATSDQPTGGGEQYV. For the CDR3, the DNA is TGTGCCACCAGTGACCAACCCACAGGGGGTGGCGAGCAGTACGTC.

CDR3 DNA sequence: TGTGCCAGCAGTACACAGGGGGAGACCCAGTACTTC. Encoded protein: CASSTQGETQYF. The rearrangement joins TRBV28 to TRBJ2-5; 7 positions agree with TRBD1. Germline V CDR1 and CDR2: MDHEN, SYDVKM. The trim removed 5 bases at V and 5 bases at J, leaving 2 bases unmatched. This CDR3 comprises 12 residues.

V is TRBV2 and J is TRBJ1-2; the D gene is possibly TRBD1 (5 bases). The CDR3 has 11 residues. Germline lookup yields CDR1 SNHLY and CDR2 FYNNEI. V lost 9 bases to trimming and J lost 6 bases, with 11 bases between them. This chain's CDR3 is CASRVGDGYTF. DNA of the CDR3: TGTGCCAGTCGGGTAGGGGATGGCTACACCTTC.